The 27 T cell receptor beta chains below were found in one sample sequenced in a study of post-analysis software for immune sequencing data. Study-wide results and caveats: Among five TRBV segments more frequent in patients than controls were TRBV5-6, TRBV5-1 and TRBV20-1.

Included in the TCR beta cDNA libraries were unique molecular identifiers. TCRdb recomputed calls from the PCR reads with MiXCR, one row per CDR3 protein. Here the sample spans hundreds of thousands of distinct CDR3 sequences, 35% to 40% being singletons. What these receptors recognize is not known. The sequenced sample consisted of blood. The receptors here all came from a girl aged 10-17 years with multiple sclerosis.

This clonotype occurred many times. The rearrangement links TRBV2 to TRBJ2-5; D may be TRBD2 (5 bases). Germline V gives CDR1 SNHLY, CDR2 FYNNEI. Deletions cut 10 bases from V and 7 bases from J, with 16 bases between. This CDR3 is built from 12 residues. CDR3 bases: TGTGCCACTCAGGAGGACCTGTGGACCCAGTACTTC. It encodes CATQEDLWTQYF. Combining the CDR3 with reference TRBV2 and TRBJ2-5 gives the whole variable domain EPEVTQTPSHQVTQMGQEVILRCVPISNHLYFYWYRQILGQKVEFLVSFYNNEISEKSEIFDDQFSVERPDGSNFTLKIRSTKLEDSAMYFCATQEDLWTQYFGPGTRLLVL.

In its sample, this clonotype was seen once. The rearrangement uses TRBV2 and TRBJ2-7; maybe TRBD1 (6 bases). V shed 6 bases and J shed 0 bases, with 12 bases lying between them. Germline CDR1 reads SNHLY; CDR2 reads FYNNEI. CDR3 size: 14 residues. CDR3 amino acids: CASREQGSSYEQYF. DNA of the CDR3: TGTGCCAGCAGGGAACAGGGCTCCTCCTACGAGCAGTACTTC.

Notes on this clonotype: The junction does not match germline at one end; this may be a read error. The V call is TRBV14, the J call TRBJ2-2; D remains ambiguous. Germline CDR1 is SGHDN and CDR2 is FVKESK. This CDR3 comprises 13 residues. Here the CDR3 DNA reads TGTGCCAGCAGCGAAGACGCGGCCGGGGAGCTGTTTTTT. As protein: CASSEDAAGELFF.

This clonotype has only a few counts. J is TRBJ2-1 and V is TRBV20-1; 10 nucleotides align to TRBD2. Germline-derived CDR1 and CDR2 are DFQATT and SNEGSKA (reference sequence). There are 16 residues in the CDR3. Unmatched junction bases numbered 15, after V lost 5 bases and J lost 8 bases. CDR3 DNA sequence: TGCAGTGCTTCGGACCTAGCGGGGGCCCACGGGGATGAGCAGTTCTTC. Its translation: CSASDLAGAHGDEQFF.

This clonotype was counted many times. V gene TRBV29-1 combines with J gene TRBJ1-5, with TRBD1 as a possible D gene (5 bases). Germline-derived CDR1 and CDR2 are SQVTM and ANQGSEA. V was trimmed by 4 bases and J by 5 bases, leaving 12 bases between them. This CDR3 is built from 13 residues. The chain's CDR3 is CSVGTGPDQPQHF. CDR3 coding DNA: TGCAGCGTTGGTACGGGACCCGATCAGCCCCAGCATTTT.

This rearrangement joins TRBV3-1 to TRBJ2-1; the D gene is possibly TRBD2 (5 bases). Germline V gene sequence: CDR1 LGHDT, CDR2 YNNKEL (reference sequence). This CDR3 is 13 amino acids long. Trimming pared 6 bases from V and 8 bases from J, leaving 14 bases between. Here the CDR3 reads CASRPLGVDEQFF. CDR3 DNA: TGTGCCAGCAGGCCCCTGGGAGTCGATGAGCAGTTCTTC.

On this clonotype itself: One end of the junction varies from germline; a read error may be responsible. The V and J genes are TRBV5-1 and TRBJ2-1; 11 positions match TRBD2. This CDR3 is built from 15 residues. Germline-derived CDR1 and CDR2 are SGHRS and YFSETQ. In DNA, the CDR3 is TGCGCCAGCAGCCCACTAGCGGGAGAGGGCAATGGGCAGTTCTTC. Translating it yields CASSPLAGEGNGQFF. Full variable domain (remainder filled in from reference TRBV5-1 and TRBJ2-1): KAGVTQTPRYLIKTRGQQVTLSCSPISGHRSVSWYQQTPGQGLQFLFEYFSETQRNKGNFPGRFSGRQFSNSRSEMNVSTLELGDSALYLCASSPLAGEGNGQFFGPGTRLTVL.

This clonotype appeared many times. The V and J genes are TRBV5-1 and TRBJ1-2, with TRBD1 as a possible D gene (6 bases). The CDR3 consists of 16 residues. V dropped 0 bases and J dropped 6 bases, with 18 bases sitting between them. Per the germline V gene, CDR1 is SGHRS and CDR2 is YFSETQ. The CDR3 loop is CASSLVYRVEGNGYTF. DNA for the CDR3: TGCGCCAGCAGCTTGGTATACAGGGTGGAGGGGAATGGCTACACCTTC.

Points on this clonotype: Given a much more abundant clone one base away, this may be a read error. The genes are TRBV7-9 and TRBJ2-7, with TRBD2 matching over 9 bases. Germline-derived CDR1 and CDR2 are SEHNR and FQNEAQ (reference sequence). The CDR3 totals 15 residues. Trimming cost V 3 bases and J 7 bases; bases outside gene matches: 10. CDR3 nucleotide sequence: TGTGCCAGCAGCTTCGGTAGCGGGAGATACAATGAGCAGTACTTC. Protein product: CASSFGSGRYNEQYF.

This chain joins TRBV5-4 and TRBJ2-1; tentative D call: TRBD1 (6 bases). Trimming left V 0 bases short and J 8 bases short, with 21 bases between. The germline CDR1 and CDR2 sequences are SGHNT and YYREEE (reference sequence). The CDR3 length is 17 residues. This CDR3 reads CASSLGPWDIGCHEQFF. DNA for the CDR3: TGTGCCAGCAGCTTGGGTCCCTGGGACATCGGTTGTCATGAGCAGTTCTTC.

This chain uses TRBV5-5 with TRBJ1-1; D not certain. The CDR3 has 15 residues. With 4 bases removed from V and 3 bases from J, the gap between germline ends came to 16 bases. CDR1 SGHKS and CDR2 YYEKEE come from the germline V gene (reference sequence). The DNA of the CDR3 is TGTGCCAGCAGCCGCAGTTTGACTGGGGACACTGAAGCTTTCTTT. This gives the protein CASSRSLTGDTEAFF.

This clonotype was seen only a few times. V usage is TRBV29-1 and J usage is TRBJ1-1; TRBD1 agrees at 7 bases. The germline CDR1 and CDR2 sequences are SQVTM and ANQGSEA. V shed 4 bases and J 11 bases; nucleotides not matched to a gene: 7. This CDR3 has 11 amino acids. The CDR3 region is CSVVPGQAAFF. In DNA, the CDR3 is TGCAGCGTTGTCCCAGGACAGGCGGCTTTCTTT.

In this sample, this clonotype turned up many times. CDR3 sequence: CSAREAGTETQYF. The CDR3, as DNA: TGCAGTGCTAGAGAGGCGGGCACGGAGACCCAGTACTTC. The genes are TRBV20-1 and TRBJ2-5, with D possibly matching TRBD2 (5 bases). Trimming left V 0 bases short and J 5 bases short, with 10 bases between. The germline CDR1 and CDR2 sequences are DFQATT and SNEGSKA (reference sequence). The CDR3 is 13 residues long.

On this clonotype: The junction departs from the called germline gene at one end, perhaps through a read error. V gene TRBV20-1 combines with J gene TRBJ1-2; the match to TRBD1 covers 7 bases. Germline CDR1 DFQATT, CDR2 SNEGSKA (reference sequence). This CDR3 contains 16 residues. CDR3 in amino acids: CSAIPGAGGINFGYTF. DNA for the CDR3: TGCAGTGCTATACCCGGGGCAGGGGGAATTAACTTTGGCTACACCTTC.

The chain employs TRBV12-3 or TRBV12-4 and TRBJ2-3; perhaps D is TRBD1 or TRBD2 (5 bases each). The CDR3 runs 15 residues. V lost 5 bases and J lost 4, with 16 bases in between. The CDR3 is CASSEMGVRADTQYF. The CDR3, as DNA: TGTGCCAGCAGTGAGATGGGGGTGAGAGCAGATACGCAGTATTTT.

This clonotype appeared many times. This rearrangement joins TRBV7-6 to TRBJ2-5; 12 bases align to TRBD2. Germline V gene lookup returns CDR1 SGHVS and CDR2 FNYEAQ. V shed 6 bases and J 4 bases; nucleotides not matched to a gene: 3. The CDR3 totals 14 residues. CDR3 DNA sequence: TGTGCCAGCAGGAGACTAGCGGGGGTAGAGACCCAGTACTTC. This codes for CASRRLAGVETQYF.

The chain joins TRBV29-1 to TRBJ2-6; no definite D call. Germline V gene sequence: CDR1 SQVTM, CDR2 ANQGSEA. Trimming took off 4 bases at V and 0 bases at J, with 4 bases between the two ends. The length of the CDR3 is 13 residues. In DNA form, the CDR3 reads TGCAGCGTTGGGCTCTCTGGGGCCAACGTCCTGACTTTC. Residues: CSVGLSGANVLTF.

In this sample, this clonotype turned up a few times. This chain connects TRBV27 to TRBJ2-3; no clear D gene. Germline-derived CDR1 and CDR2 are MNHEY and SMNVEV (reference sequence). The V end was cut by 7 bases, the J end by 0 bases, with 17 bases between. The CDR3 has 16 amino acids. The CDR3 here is CASTSLDLSSTDTQYF. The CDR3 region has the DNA TGTGCCAGCACTTCCTTGGACCTCTCTAGCACAGATACGCAGTATTTT.

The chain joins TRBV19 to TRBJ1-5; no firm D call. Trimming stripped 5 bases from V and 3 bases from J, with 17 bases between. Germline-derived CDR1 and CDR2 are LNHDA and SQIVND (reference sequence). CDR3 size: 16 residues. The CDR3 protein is CASSPIRGGLNQPQHF. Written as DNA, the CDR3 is TGTGCCAGTAGTCCGATTCGCGGAGGTCTCAATCAGCCCCAGCATTTT.

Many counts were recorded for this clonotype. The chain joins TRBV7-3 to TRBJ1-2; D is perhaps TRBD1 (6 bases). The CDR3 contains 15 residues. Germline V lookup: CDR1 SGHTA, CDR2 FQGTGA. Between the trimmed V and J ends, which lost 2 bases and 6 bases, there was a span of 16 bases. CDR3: CASSLEGWGPDGYTF. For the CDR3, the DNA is TGTGCCAGCAGCTTAGAGGGTTGGGGGCCAGATGGCTACACCTTC.

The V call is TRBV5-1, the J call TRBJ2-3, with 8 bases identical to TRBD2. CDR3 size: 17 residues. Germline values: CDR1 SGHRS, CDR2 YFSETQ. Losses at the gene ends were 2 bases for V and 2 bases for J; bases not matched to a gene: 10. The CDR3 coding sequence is TGCGCCAGCAGCTTCGATCTTAGCGGGACTTACACAGATACGCAGTATTTT. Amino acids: CASSFDLSGTYTDTQYF.

CDR3 DNA sequence: TGTGCCAGCAGCCCGGTGGTCAACACTGAAGCTTTCTTT. Protein product: CASSPVVNTEAFF. The chain couples TRBV11-2 to TRBJ1-1; D remains ambiguous. V lost 5 bases and J lost 2, with 9 bases in between. CDR1 and CDR2 from the germline V gene are SGHAT and FQNNGV. This CDR3 has 13 amino acids.

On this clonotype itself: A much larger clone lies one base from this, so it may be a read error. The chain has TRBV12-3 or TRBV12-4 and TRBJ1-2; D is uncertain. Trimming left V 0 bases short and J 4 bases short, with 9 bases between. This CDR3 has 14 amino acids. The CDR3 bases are TGTGCCAGCAGTTTAGCTCGCAGCTGCTATGGCTACACCTTC. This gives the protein CASSLARSCYGYTF.

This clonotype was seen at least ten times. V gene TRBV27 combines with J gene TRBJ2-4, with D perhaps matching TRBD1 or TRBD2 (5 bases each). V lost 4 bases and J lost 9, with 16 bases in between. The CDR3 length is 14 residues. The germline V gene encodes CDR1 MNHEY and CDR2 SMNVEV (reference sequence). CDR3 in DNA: TGTGCCAGCAGTTCAAGGTCCGAGGGGAGCATTCAGTACTTC. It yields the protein CASSSRSEGSIQYF.

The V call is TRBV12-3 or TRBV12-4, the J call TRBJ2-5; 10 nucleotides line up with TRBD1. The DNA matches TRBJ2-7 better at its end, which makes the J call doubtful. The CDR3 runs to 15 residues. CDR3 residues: CASSLTGQGTHEQYF. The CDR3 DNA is TGTGCCAGCAGTTTAACGGGACAGGGGACCCACGAGCAGTACTTC.

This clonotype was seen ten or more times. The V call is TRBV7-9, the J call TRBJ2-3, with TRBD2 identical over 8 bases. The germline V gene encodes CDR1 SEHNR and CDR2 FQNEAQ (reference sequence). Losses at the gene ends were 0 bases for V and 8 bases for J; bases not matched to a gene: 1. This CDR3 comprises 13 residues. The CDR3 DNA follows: TGTGCCAGCAGCTTAGCCCGGGAGGGTACGCAGTATTTT. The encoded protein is CASSLAREGTQYF.

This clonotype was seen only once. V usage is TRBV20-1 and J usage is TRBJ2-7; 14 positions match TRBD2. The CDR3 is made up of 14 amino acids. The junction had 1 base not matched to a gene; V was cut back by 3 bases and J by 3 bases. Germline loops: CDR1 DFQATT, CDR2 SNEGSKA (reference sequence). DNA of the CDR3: TGCAGTGCTAGTGGACTAGCGGGGGGCTACGAGCAGTACTTC. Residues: CSASGLAGGYEQYF.